This T cell receptor beta chain was documented in a study of T-cell memory formation after mild COVID-19 (dated by TCRdb to the early 2020s). For the study in its entirety: Most TCR sequence clusters were specific to one of the two donors. Longitudinal TCRalpha and TCRbeta repertoire sequencing tracked T-cell clones expanding and contracting after mild COVID-19 in a couple of donors. Two young, previously healthy adult volunteers made up the cohort, one male and one female.

Broader findings and caveats from the paper: Whether the second-wave clones peaking on day 37 were SARS-CoV-2 specific was not confirmed. From day 15 to 85, contracting clones showed balanced CD4/CD8 phenotypes, whereas a second wave of clones that expanded from day 15 to 37 leaned towards CD4+. Contracting CD4+ clones were found mainly in CM and EM memory subsets, while CD8+ clones were enriched in EMRA. Only two mild cases were covered in the study, and larger cohorts including severe cases with pre-infection samples were considered necessary. Some responding clones were detected in pre-infection memory, suggesting pre-existing cross-reactive memory T cells joined the SARS-CoV-2 response.

With regard to this clonotype: It has no known antigen specificity. Base quality data are lacking; no much larger clone is found one base away.

The sample was run on an Illumina NovaSeq 6000. TCRalpha and TCRbeta cDNA libraries were constructed by 5'RACE with constant-segment primers, with sample barcodes and unique molecular identifiers being introduced. RNA was extracted from every sample with Trizol reagent. The libraries were amplified in two PCR steps, and the second step added a second sample barcode and Illumina TruSeq adapters. Sequencing of the libraries was done on an Illumina NovaSeq, producing 2 x 150 bp paired-end reads. The study's own analysis went as follows. Demultiplexing of reads and collapsing into UMI-guided consensus sequences were performed with migec v1.2.7. Using mixcr v2.1.11, UMI consensuses were aligned to TRA and TRB V and J templates and then assembled into clonotypes. A clonotype was counted as expanded or contracted only if both edgeR and NoisET called the change significant, with noise models trained on biological replicates. edgeR calls used a false discovery rate-adjusted p below 0.01 and a log2 fold-change threshold of 1. As an exploratory analysis of dynamics, max-normalized trajectories of the 1000 most abundant clonotypes were examined with PCA combined with hierarchical clustering. Separately sequenced CD4+ and CD8+ repertoires were used to assign a CD4 or CD8 phenotype to each responding clone. The public reads were quality trimmed at Q25 with fastp and then assembled into clones with MiXCR by TCRdb, keeping productive beta chains. CDR3 protein sequences are deduplicated, and each keeps its most common genes and DNA. These V and J calls are TCRdb output, not the study's own analysis. The sample profile shows some 450,000 distinct CDR3 sequences; 20% of them were found once. The ten largest clonotypes hold roughly 8.4% of the sample.

Ficoll-Paque density gradient centrifugation was the method used to isolate PBMCs. Reading from cysteine to phenylalanine, the CDR3 counts 15 amino acids. The read is trimmed to its CDR3 DNA, 45 bases read in frame from base 1. V loses 2 bases of germline sequence and J loses 3 bases, and the interval between the two ends is 12 bases. The germline V gene encodes CDR1 SGHVS and CDR2 FNYEAQ. The TCR was taken from an adult woman who had mild COVID-19 (a few samples of this study predate the infection). The sample titles of this study are shuffled in the database, so cell type and time point are left out; the donor was told from shared clones. The chain links TRBV7-6 with TRBJ2-3, with TRBD1 as a weak D call on 6 bases. Sequenced: PBMCs or a T cell subset sorted from them (not recorded which). The CDR3 has the sequence CASSLTGWGTDTQYF. The DNA sequence reads TGTGCCAGCAGCTTAACAGGGTGGGGGACAGATACGCAGTATTTT.